These 4 T cell receptor beta chains originate from one sample sequenced in a study of lymphopenia after photon versus proton radiotherapy. Profiling relied on immunoSEQ multiplex PCR, and the TCRdb table lists in-frame clones only, not all of them. The data show fewer than 30,000 clones, about nine tenths seen once. Specimen: peripheral blood, collected from a patient treated with photon-based radiotherapy. These receptors were collected from a man aged 50 to 59 with gastric cancer.

J is TRBJ2-3 and V is TRBV18; 7 bases align to TRBD2. V shed 3 bases and J 3 bases; nucleotides not matched to a gene: 6. Germline V CDR1 and CDR2: KGHSH, LQKENI. This CDR3 spans 15 amino acids. The DNA for the CDR3 is TGTGCCAGCTCACCGCTAGAGCGGGGTACAGATACGCAGTATTTT. This codes for CASSPLERGTDTQYF.

The chain links TRBV5-4 to TRBJ2-2; 8 bases fit TRBD2. V lost 3 bases, J lost 3 bases, and 10 bases stayed unmatched. Germline values: CDR1 SGHNT, CDR2 YYREEE (reference sequence). The CDR3 loop spans 17 amino acids. The CDR3 here is CASSSDRGGLDTGELFF. CDR3 in DNA: TGTGCCAGCAGCTCCGATCGGGGGGGGCTTGACACCGGGGAGCTGTTTTTT.

The table lists this clone with a count of one. The V gene is TRBV19, the J gene TRBJ2-3; no reliable D call. This CDR3 region has 14 residues. The germline V and J ends were trimmed by 3 bases and 8 bases, with 15 bases remaining between them. Germline CDR1 reads LNHDA; CDR2 reads SQIVND (reference sequence). The CDR3 here is CASSISPLVGTQYF. The CDR3 region has the DNA TGTGCCAGTAGTATTAGCCCGCTAGTAGGTACGCAGTATTTT.

The chain combines TRBV10-2 with TRBJ1-2; 12 nucleotides align to TRBD1. The CDR3 runs to 15 residues. Germline V gene sequence: CDR1 WSHSY, CDR2 SAAADI. After removal of 4 bases from V and 8 bases from J, the junction contained 8 bases not matched to a gene. The CDR3 DNA reads TGCGCCAGCAGTGTGGGACAGGGGGCGGTGAGAGGCTACACCTTC. It specifies CASSVGQGAVRGYTF.